The clone carrying this TCR beta chain was picked up many times. These data are taken from a study of T cells in Graves' hyperthyroidism and ophthalmopathy. RNA transcripts were the template for amplifying TCR beta CDR3 regions. HTBI primers were the set used in a first-round RT-PCR of the TCR CDR3. TCRdb ran MiXCR on the multiplex PCR reads and lists one entry per CDR3 protein. The table has some 600,000 distinct CDR3 sequences, about 15% seen once. V gave up 10 bases and J gave up 11 bases, with 14 bases separating them. This CDR3 region has 10 residues. CDR1 is MNHEY and CDR2 is SMNVEV in the germline V gene (reference sequence).

Source material: blood. The TCR originated in a woman in her twenties or thirties with Graves' hyperthyroidism that later progressed to Graves' ophthalmopathy. The J gene is TRBJ1-1, the V gene TRBV27; D is unresolved. CDR3 nucleotides: TGTGCCATCCGGGGAGTTTCGGCTTTCTTT. Its protein product is CAIRGVSAFF.